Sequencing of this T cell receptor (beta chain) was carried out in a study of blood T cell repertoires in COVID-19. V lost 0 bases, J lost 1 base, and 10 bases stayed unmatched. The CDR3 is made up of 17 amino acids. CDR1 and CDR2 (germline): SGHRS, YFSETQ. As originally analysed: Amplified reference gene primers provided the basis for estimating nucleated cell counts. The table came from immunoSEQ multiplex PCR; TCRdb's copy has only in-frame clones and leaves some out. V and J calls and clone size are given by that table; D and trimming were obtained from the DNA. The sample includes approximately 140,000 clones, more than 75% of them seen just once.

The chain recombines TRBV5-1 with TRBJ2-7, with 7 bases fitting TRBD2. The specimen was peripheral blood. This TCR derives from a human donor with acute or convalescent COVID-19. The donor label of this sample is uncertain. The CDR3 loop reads CASSLVNSGSFSYEQYF. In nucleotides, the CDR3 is TGCGCCAGCAGCTTGGTTAATAGCGGGTCCTTTTCCTACGAGCAGTACTTC.